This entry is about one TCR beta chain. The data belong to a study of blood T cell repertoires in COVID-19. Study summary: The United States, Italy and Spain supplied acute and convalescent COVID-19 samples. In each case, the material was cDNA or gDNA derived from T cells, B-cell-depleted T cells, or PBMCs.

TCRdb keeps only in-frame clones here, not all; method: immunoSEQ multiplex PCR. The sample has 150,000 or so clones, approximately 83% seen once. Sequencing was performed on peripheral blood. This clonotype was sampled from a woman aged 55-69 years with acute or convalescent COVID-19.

CDR3: CASSAQTTMNTEAFF. CDR3 DNA sequence: TGTGCCAGCAGTGCCCAGACAACCATGAACACTGAAGCTTTCTTT. This chain connects TRBV2 to TRBJ1-1; D is undetermined. The V gene's germline CDR1 is SNHLY and CDR2 FYNNEI. CDR3 length: 15 amino acids. Trimming pared 4 bases from V and 0 bases from J, leaving 12 bases between.